The 23 T cell receptor beta chains below come from one sample, sequenced in a study of T cells after posttransplantation cyclophosphamide. A marrow graft followed busulfan-fludarabine conditioning, with cyclophosphamide on days +3 and +4. Assay used: immunoSEQ multiplex PCR; TCRdb lists only in-frame clones, some missing. This sample carries about 3,300 clones, none of them present only once. The specimen was PBMCs, collected after allogeneic stem cell transplant with posttransplant cyclophosphamide. The origin of the receptors is a male patient in his 30s who received an allogeneic stem cell transplant from a related donor, was CMV-positive, and had acute GVHD only. Part of the T cell pool may stem from the graft donor.

This clone has ten or more counts. The chain employs TRBV6-4 and TRBJ1-6; D is unclear. V gave up 3 bases and J gave up 8 bases, with 8 bases separating them. The germline CDR1 and CDR2 sequences are MRHNA and SNTAGT. This CDR3 is 13 amino acids long. The CDR3 reads CASSELLDSPLHF. The DNA of the CDR3 is TGTGCCAGCAGTGAACTGTTGGATTCACCCCTCCACTTT.

This clone was recorded at least ten times. This rearrangement joins TRBV10-3 to TRBJ1-5; D is undetermined. The V end lost 0 bases, the J end lost 3 bases, and 9 bases lay between the germline ends. Germline values: CDR1 ENHRY, CDR2 SYGVKD. The CDR3 length is 15 residues. The CDR3 region is CAISESIADNQPQHF. CDR3 DNA: TGTGCCATCAGTGAGTCGATCGCAGACAATCAGCCCCAGCATTTT.

This clone is termed medium-sized. This rearrangement joins TRBV9 to TRBJ1-6; D is ambiguous. The CDR3 spans 13 residues. Between the trimmed V and J ends, which lost 3 bases and 13 bases, there was a span of 14 bases. CDR1 is SGDLS, CDR2 YYNGEE, per germline. The CDR3 bases are TGTGCCAGCAGCGCTGGACGGACTATGCCCCTCCACTTT. Encoded protein: CASSAGRTMPLHF.

This clone came up many times. The gene calls are TRBV4-2 and TRBJ2-1; D may be TRBD2 (5 bases). CDR1 is LGHNA, CDR2 YNFKEQ, per germline. V dropped 5 bases and J dropped 10 bases, with 21 bases sitting between them. The length of the CDR3 is 15 residues. The CDR3 loop is CASSTFGLALGEQFF. CDR3 in DNA: TGTGCCAGCAGCACCTTCGGACTCGCCTTAGGAGAGCAGTTCTTC.

This clone came up many times. The J gene is TRBJ1-2, the V gene TRBV6-2 or TRBV6-3, with D maybe TRBD1 (6 bases). Trimming stripped 5 bases from V and 3 bases from J, with 7 bases between. Germline CDR1 reads MNHEY; CDR2 reads SVGEGT. The CDR3 runs 12 residues. The DNA for the CDR3 is TGTGCCAGCAGTAGACAGGACTATGGCTACACCTTC. This translates into CASSRQDYGYTF.

This clone was seen repeatedly, ten times or more. The V gene is TRBV5-1, the J gene TRBJ1-2, with D perhaps matching TRBD1 (5 bases). This CDR3 has 13 residues. CDR1 is SGHRS, CDR2 YFSETQ, per germline. With 4 bases removed from V and 8 bases from J, the gap between germline ends came to 15 bases. CDR3 loop: CASSLDSRVGYTF. The DNA for the CDR3 is TGCGCCAGCAGCCTTGACAGCAGAGTGGGCTACACCTTC.

In its sample, this clone ranks as medium-sized (0.01 to 0.1%). This chain connects TRBV5-4 to TRBJ2-1, with D perhaps matching TRBD2 (6 bases). V was clipped by 0 bases and J by 7 bases, with 17 bases between them. Germline V gives CDR1 SGHNT, CDR2 YYREEE (reference sequence). The CDR3 is 16 amino acids. The CDR3: CASSLGGVSVRNEQFF. CDR3 bases: TGTGCCAGCAGCTTGGGGGGGGTCTCCGTAAGGAATGAGCAGTTCTTC.

Within the sample, this clone is medium-sized. The chain combines TRBV2 with TRBJ2-1, with D possibly matching TRBD2 (6 bases). Germline V gene data show CDR1 as SNHLY and CDR2 as FYNNEI. The CDR3 is made up of 15 amino acids. Trimming left V 6 bases short and J 0 bases short, with 12 bases between. As DNA, the CDR3 is TGTGCCAGCAGGGTCGGTAGCGGCTCCTACAATGAGCAGTTCTTC. Translation gives CASRVGSGSYNEQFF.

This clone was recorded many times. The chain employs TRBV6-2 or TRBV6-3 and TRBJ2-3; a possible D gene is TRBD2 (5 bases). Trimming pared 2 bases from V and 6 bases from J, leaving 9 bases between. Germline CDR1 is MNHEY and CDR2 is SVGEGT. The CDR3 spans 13 residues. The CDR3 nucleotides read TGTGCCAGCAGTTACGACTACGGGGATACGCAGTATTTT. Protein: CASSYDYGDTQYF.

This clone has at least ten counts. This chain connects TRBV4-3 to TRBJ2-3, with 8 bases that match TRBD2. The CDR3 is 14 amino acids. The germline V gene encodes CDR1 LGHNA and CDR2 YSLEER. Trimming at V came to 3 bases and at J to 3 bases, leaving 2 bases not matched to a gene. This CDR3 is CASSHSGVTDTQYF. The CDR3 coding sequence is TGCGCCAGCAGCCATAGCGGGGTGACAGATACGCAGTATTTT.

As regards this clone: One base away lies a much larger clone, so this may be a sequencing read error. The gene calls are TRBV6-2 or TRBV6-3 and TRBJ1-5; 10 nucleotides match TRBD1. V shed 2 bases and J 9 bases; nucleotides not matched to a gene: 10. The germline CDR1 and CDR2 sequences are MNHEY and SVGEGT. CDR3 length: 16 residues. This CDR3 reads CASSYTGQGLVRPQHF. Written as DNA, the CDR3 is TGTGCCAGCAGTTACACGGGACAGGGGCTCGTTCGGCCCCAGCATTTT.

There are many counts of this clone. The rearrangement links TRBV19 to TRBJ1-5, with TRBD1 matching 10 bases. This CDR3 is 17 amino acids long. J lost 4 bases, V lost 3 bases, and 9 bases had no gene match. CDR1 and CDR2 from the germline V gene are LNHDA and SQIVND (reference sequence). CDR3 DNA: TGTGCCAGTAGTATGAACCGGGACAGGGGAGGGAATCAGCCCCAGCATTTT. It yields the protein CASSMNRDRGGNQPQHF. The variable domain in full, completed from reference TRBV19 and TRBJ1-5, reads DGGITQSPKYLFRKEGQNVTLSCEQNLNHDAMYWYRQDPGQGLRLIYYSQIVNDFQKGDIAEGYSVSREKKESFPLTVTSAQKNPTAFYLCASSMNRDRGGNQPQHFGDGTRLSIL.

This clone was seen at least ten times. The chain couples TRBV7-8 to TRBJ1-5; no clear D gene. Trimming cost V 3 bases and J 5 bases, with 17 bases left between them. CDR3 length equals 16 residues. From germline, CDR1 is SGHVS and CDR2 FQNEAQ. The CDR3 loop is CASSLGTRLSDQPQHF. The CDR3 nucleotides read TGTGCCAGCAGCTTGGGCACCAGGTTATCAGATCAGCCCCAGCATTTT.

This clone was detected many times. The J gene is TRBJ2-5, the V gene TRBV19, with 10 positions matching TRBD1. The CDR3 consists of 13 residues. J lost 6 bases, V lost 5 bases, and 3 bases had no gene match. Germline CDR1 reads LNHDA; CDR2 reads SQIVND (reference sequence). In nucleotides, the CDR3 is TGTGCCAGTAGTGACAGGGGGCGGAAGACCCAGTACTTC. This translates into CASSDRGRKTQYF.

This clone was observed at least ten times. This chain connects TRBV12-3 or TRBV12-4 to TRBJ1-5; D is uncertain. This CDR3 is built from 14 residues. Trimming stripped 3 bases from V and 3 bases from J, with 9 bases between. The CDR3 DNA reads as TGTGCCAGCAGTTTGCGGCTTCTCAATCAGCCCCAGCATTTT. It codes for CASSLRLLNQPQHF.

The sample holds many counts of this clone. The chain joins TRBV24-1 to TRBJ2-7, with 9 bases fitting TRBD2. The V gene's germline CDR1 is KGHDR and CDR2 SFDVKD. This CDR3 is 14 amino acids long. The V gene end was trimmed by 11 bases and the J gene end by 2 bases; junction bases not matched to a gene: 9. CDR3 loop: CAIPDSGGTYEQYF. As DNA, the CDR3 is TGTGCCATCCCCGATAGCGGGGGAACCTACGAGCAGTACTTC.

This clone is medium-sized. Other DNA sequences in this sample translate to the same CDR3. The chain is built from TRBV5-4 and TRBJ1-1; D unclear. Germline CDR1 is SGHNT and CDR2 is YYREEE (reference sequence). This CDR3 comprises 13 residues. V was clipped by 0 bases and J by 1 base, with 4 bases between them. The CDR3 region has the DNA TGTGCCAGCAGCTTGGCCGGGAACACTGAAGCTTTCTTT. This encodes CASSLAGNTEAFF.

This clone was seen at least ten times. The rearrangement links TRBV15 to TRBJ1-2, with D tentatively TRBD1 (6 bases). CDR3 length equals 14 residues. Germline values: CDR1 LNHNV, CDR2 YYDKDF (reference sequence). V lost 4 bases, J lost 8 bases, and 17 bases lay in between. The CDR3 here is CATSTGAGEWGYTF. For the CDR3, the DNA is TGTGCCACCAGCACCGGCGCAGGGGAATGGGGCTACACCTTC.

In its sample, this clone ranks as medium-sized. The rearrangement joins TRBV5-1 to TRBJ2-1; 11 bases fit TRBD2. Germline V gene data show CDR1 as SGHRS and CDR2 as YFSETQ. Trimming at V came to 3 bases and at J to 4 bases, leaving 6 bases not matched to a gene. This CDR3 spans 16 amino acids. CDR3 bases: TGCGCCAGCAGCTCCTCTAGCGGGGGGAGGTACAATGAGCAGTTCTTC. This translates into CASSSSSGGRYNEQFF.

This clone was seen ten or more times. The rearrangement uses TRBV5-4 and TRBJ1-1, with 9 bases lining up with TRBD1. With V trimmed by 2 bases and J by 5 bases, 4 bases remained unmatched. CDR1 SGHNT and CDR2 YYREEE come from the germline V gene (reference sequence). This CDR3 is 14 amino acids long. CDR3 bases: TGTGCCAGCAGCTTAGACAGGGGGAGTACTGAAGCTTTCTTT. The encoded protein is CASSLDRGSTEAFF.

In this sample, this clone turned up many times. The rearrangement links TRBV4-1 to TRBJ2-7; possible D gene TRBD1, 5 bases. This CDR3 is built from 14 residues. Per the germline V gene, CDR1 is MGHRA and CDR2 is YSYEKL. The V and J ends lost 3 bases and 3 bases respectively, with 12 bases between them. The CDR3 DNA follows: TGCGCCAGCAGCCAGGGGTCAGGGTACTACGAGCAGTACTTC. Translation: CASSQGSGYYEQYF.

Many counts were recorded for this clone. The chain combines TRBV5-1 with TRBJ1-5; D is unclear. From germline, CDR1 is SGHRS and CDR2 YFSETQ. V gave up 0 bases and J gave up 7 bases, with 8 bases separating them. This CDR3 spans 13 amino acids. The CDR3 sequence is CASSLDFNQPQHF. The DNA for the CDR3 is TGCGCCAGCAGCTTGGACTTTAACCAGCCCCAGCATTTT.

In its sample, this clone was seen many times. This chain joins TRBV27 and TRBJ2-2; D not certain. The CDR3 is 13 residues long. The V gene lost 3 bases and the J gene lost 3 bases, with 5 bases spanning the gap. The V gene's germline CDR1 is MNHEY and CDR2 SMNVEV (reference sequence). The CDR3 spells CASSFEHTGELFF. The CDR3 DNA is TGTGCCAGCAGTTTCGAGCACACCGGGGAGCTGTTTTTT.